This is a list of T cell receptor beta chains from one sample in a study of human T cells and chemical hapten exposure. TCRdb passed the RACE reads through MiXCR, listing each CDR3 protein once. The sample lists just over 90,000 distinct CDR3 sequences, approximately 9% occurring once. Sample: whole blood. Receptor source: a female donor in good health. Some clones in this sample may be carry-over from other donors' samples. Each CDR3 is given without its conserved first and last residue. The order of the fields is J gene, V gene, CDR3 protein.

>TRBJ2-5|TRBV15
VTSPQPPGQREETQY
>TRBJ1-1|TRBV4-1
ASSQDGGGAF
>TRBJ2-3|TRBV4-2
ASSQDGGTSGTDTQY
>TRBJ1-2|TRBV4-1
ASSQDRTYGYT
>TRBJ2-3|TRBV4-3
ASSPHTLLGGPTDTQY
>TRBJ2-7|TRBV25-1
ASSETGQGADEQY
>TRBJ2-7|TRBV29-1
SDGQHEGKRAYEQY
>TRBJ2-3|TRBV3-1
ASSQDAGVLAVTDTQY
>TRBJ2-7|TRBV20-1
SARDMGGVDLYEQY
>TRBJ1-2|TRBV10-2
ASSERGTLDGYT
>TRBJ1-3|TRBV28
ASSPPALNTIY
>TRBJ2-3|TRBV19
ASSRWETTDTQY
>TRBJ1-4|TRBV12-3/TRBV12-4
ASSLWGSGNEKLF
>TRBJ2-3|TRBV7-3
ASSLPSGQGKSDTQY
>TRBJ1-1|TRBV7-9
ASSLRLGGGTEAF
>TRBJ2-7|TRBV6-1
ASSGTSGNEQY
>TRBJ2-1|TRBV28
ASSSGVAGMGLF
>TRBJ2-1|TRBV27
ASSLSGINEQF
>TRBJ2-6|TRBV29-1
SVESGTGANVLT
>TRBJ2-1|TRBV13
ASSLALTSGSYNEQF
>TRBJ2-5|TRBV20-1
SARLGETQY
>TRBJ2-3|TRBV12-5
ASGLAWTSGTDTQY
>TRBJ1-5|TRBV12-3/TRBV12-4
ASSPPGTESNQPQH
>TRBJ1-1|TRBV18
ASSRGRMDTEAF
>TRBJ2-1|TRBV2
ASSELAGRYNEQF
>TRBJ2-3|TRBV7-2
ASSLGASGSNTDTQY
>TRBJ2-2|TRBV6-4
ASSYGANTGELF
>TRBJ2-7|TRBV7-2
ASSLQGALYEQY
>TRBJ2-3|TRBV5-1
ASSRGRTTDTQY
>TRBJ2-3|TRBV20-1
SAPHLSVKQY
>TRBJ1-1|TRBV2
ASSESRGRGNTEAF
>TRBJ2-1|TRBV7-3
ASSLLGGNNEQF
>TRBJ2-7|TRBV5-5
ASNTGYEQY